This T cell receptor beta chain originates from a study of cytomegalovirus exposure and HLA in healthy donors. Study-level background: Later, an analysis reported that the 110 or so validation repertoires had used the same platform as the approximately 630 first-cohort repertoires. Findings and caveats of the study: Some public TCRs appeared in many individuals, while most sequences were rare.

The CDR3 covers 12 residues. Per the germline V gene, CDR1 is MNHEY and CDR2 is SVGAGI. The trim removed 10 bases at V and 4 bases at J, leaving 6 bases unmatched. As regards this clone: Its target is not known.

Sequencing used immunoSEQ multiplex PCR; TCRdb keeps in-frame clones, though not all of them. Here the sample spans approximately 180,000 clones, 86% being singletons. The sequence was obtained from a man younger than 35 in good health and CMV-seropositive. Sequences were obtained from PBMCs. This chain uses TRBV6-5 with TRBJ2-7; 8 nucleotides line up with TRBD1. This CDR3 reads CATRTGWYEQYF. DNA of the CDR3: TGTGCCACCAGGACAGGGTGGTACGAGCAGTACTTC.